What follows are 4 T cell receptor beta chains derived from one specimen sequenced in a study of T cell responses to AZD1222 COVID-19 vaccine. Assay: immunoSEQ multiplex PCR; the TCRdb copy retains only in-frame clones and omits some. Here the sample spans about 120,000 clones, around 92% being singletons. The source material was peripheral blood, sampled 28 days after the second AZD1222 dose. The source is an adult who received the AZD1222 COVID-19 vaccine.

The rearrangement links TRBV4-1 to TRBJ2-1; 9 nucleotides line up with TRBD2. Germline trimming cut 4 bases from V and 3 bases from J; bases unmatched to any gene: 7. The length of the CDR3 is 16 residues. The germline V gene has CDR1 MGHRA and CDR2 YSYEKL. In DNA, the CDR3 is TGCGCCAGCAGCCCTCCGGTTAGCGGGAGCTACAATGAGCAGTTCTTC. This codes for CASSPPVSGSYNEQFF.

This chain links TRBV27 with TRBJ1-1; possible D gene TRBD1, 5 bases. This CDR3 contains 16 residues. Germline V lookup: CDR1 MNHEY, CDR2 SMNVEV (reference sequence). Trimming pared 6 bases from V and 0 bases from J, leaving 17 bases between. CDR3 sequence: CASRIGHSSVNTEAFF. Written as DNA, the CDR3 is TGTGCCAGCAGGATAGGACATTCGAGTGTGAACACTGAAGCTTTCTTT.

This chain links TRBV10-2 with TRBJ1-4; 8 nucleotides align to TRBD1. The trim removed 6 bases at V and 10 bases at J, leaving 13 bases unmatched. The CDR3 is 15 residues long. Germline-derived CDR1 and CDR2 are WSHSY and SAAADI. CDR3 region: CASRQAGTGRGKLFF. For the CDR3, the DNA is TGCGCCAGCAGACAGGCCGGGACAGGTCGCGGAAAACTGTTTTTT.

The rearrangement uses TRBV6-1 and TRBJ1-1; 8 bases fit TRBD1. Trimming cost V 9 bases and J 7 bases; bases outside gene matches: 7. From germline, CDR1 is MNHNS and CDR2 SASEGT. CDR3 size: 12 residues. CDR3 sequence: CASGQGWVEAFF. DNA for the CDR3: TGTGCCAGTGGACAGGGATGGGTTGAAGCTTTCTTT.